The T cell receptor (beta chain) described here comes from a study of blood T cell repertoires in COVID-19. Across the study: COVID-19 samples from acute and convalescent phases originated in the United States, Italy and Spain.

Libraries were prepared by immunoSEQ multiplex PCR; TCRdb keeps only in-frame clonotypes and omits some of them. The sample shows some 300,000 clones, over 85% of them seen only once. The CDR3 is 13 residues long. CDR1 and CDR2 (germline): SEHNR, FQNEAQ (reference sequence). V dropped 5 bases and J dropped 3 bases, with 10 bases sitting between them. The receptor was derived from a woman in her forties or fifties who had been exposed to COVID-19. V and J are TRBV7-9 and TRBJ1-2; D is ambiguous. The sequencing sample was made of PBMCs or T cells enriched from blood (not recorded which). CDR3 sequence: CASSPRVYYGYTF. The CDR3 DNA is TGTGCCAGCAGCCCCCGGGTCTACTATGGCTACACCTTC.